Below, 3 T cell receptor beta chains from the same sample are listed, as sequenced in a study of identical twins. One entry per CDR3 protein, called by TCRdb with MiXCR from the 5' RACE reads. Here the sample spans roughly 770,000 distinct CDR3 sequences, 15% to 20% being singletons. The same data also went into a second study, on T cells expressing NK-cell markers.

The sample consisted of PBMCs. The receptor set was obtained from a woman aged 18 to 35 in good health.

The V gene is TRBV6-5, the J gene TRBJ2-2; no firm D call. The V and J ends lost 4 bases and 2 bases respectively, with 11 bases between them. The CDR3 length is 15 residues. Germline V gene sequence: CDR1 MNHEY, CDR2 SVGAGI. The CDR3 region has the DNA TGTGCCAGCAGTTGGTCGGGCAAAAACACCGGGGAGCTGTTTTTT. As protein: CASSWSGKNTGELFF.

This rearrangement joins TRBV5-1 to TRBJ1-2, with D uncertain. Trimming cost V 3 bases and J 0 bases, with 21 bases left between them. The V gene's germline CDR1 is SGHRS and CDR2 YFSETQ. The CDR3 consists of 18 residues. The CDR3, as DNA: TGCGCCAGCAGCTCTGGTGTGTCGTCAGCAAGCTCTAACTATGGCTACACCTTC. This encodes CASSSGVSSASSNYGYTF. Full variable domain (missing parts from reference TRBV5-1 and TRBJ1-2): KAGVTQTPRYLIKTRGQQVTLSCSPISGHRSVSWYQQTPGQGLQFLFEYFSETQRNKGNFPGRFSGRQFSNSRSEMNVSTLELGDSALYLCASSSGVSSASSNYGYTFGSGTRLTVV.

V usage is TRBV5-1 and J usage is TRBJ1-1, with a weak D call TRBD1 (6 bases). The CDR3 has 14 residues. The germline gives CDR1 SGHRS, CDR2 YFSETQ. Trimming stripped 3 bases from V and 1 base from J, with 10 bases between. The CDR3, as DNA: TGCGCCAGCAGCTGGGGGGGGGCGAACACTGAAGCTTTCTTT. This gives the protein CASSWGGANTEAFF. The variable domain in full, completed from reference TRBV5-1 and TRBJ1-1, reads KAGVTQTPRYLIKTRGQQVTLSCSPISGHRSVSWYQQTPGQGLQFLFEYFSETQRNKGNFPGRFSGRQFSNSRSEMNVSTLELGDSALYLCASSWGGANTEAFFGQGTRLTVV.